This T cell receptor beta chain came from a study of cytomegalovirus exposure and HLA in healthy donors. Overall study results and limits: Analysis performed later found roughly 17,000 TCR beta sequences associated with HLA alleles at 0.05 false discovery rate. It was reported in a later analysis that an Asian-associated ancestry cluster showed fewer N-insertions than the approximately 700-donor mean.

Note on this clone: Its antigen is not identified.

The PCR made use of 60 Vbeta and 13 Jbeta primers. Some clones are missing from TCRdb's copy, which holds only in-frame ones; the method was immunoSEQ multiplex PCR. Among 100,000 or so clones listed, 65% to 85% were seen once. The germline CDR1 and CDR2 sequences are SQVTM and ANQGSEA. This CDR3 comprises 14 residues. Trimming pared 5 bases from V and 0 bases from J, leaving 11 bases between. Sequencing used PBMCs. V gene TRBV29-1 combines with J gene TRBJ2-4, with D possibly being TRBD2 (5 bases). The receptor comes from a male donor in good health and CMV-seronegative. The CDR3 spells CSVFGVLAKNIQYF. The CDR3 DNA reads TGCAGCGTTTTCGGGGTTCTAGCCAAAAACATTCAGTACTTC.